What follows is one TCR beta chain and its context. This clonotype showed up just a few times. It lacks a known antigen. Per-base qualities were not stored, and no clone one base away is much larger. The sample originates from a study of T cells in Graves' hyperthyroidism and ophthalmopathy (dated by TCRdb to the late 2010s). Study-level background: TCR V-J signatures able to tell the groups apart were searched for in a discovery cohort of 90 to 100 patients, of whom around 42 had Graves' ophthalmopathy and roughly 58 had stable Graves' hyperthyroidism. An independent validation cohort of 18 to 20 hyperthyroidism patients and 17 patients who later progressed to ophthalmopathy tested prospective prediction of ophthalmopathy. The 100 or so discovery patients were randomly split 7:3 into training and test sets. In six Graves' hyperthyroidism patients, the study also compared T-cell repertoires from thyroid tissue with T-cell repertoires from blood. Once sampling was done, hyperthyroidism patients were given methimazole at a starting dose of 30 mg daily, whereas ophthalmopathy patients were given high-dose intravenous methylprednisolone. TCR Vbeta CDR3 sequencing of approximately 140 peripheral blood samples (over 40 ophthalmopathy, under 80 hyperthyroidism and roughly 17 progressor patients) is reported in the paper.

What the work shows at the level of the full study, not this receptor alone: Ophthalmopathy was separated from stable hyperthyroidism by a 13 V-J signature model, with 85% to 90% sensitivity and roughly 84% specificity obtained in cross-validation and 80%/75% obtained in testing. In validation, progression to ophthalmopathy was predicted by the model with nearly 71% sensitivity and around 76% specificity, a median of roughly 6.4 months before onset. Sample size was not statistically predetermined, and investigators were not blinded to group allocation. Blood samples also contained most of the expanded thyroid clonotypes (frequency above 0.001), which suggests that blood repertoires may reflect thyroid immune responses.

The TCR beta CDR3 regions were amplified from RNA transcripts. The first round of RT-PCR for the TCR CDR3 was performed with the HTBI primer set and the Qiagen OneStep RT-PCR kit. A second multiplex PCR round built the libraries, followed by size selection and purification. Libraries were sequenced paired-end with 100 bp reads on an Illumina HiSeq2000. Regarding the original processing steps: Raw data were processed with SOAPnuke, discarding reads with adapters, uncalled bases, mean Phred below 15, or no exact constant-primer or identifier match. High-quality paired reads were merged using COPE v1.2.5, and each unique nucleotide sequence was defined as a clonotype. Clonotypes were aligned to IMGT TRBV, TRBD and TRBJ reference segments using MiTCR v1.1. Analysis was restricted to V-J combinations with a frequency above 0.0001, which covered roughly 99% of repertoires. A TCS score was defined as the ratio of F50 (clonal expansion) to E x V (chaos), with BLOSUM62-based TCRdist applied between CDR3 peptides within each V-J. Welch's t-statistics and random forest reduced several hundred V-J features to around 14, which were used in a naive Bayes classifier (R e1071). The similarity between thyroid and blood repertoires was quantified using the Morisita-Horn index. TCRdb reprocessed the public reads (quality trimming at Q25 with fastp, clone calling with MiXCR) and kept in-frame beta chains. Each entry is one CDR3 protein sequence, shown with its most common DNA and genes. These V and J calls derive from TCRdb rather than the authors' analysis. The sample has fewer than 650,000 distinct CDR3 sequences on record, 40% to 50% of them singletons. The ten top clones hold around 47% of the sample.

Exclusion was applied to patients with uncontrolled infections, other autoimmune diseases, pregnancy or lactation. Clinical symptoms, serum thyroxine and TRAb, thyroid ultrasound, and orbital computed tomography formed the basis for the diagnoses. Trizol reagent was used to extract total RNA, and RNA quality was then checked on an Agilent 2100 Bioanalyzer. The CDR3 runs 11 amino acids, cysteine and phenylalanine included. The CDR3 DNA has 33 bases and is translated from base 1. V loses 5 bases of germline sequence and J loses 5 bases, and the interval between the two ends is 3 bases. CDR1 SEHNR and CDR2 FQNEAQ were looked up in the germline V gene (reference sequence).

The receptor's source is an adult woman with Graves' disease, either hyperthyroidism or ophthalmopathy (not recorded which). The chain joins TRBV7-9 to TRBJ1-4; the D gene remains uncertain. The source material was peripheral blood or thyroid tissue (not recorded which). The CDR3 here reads CASSTNEKLFF. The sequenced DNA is TGTGCCAGCAGCACAAATGAAAAACTGTTTTTT.